The 5 T cell receptor beta chains listed next were all sequenced from one sample in a study of blood T cells in healthy people across ages (dated by TCRdb to between 2014 and 2017). To prepare the library, 5' RACE was applied. TCRdb shows the sequencer as Illumina HiSeq 2500. A second PCR of about 7 to 12 cycles was run with a J-beta primer mix and a sample-barcoded 5' primer. TCRdb reran the public reads through fastp at Q25 and MiXCR, keeping productive beta chains. Merged by CDR3 protein, the rows form single entries marked with the most common genes and DNA. This sample is represented by 1 million to 1.2 million distinct CDR3 sequences; more than 30% of them were singletons. The top ten hold 10% to 15% of the sample. Sequencing input: blood. These receptors originate from a young man in good health.

CDR3 in amino acids: CSATPWSSYNEQFF. The CDR3 nucleotides read TGCAGTGCAACTCCGTGGAGCTCCTACAATGAGCAGTTCTTC. The chain employs TRBV20-1 and TRBJ2-1; D is unresolved. Between the trimmed V and J ends, which lost 6 bases and 0 bases, there was a span of 12 bases. This CDR3 comprises 14 residues. Germline CDR1 and CDR2: DFQATT and SNEGSKA (reference sequence).

The count of this clonotype is one. The genes are TRBV2 and TRBJ2-1; D not resolved. This CDR3 has 15 amino acids. The V end was cut by 7 bases, the J end by 1 base, with 14 bases between. Germline CDR1 reads SNHLY; CDR2 reads FYNNEI. This chain's CDR3 is CASNVADDSYNEQFF. The CDR3 DNA is TGTGCCAGCAATGTGGCGGATGATTCCTACAATGAGCAGTTCTTC.

This clonotype has just a few counts. This sequence joins TRBV29-1 and TRBJ1-2; 11 bases line up with TRBD1. The germline gives CDR1 SQVTM, CDR2 ANQGSEA. This CDR3 has 14 residues. V was clipped by 6 bases and J by 5 bases; unmatched bases: 8. CDR3: CSVQGQGAGYGYTF. DNA for the CDR3: TGCAGCGTCCAAGGACAGGGGGCGGGGTATGGCTACACCTTC.

This clonotype was detected a few times. The chain combines TRBV9 with TRBJ2-7; 10 nucleotides match TRBD1. V lost 0 bases and J lost 7; bases outside the gene matches: 4. The CDR3 has 14 amino acids. Germline V CDR1 and CDR2: SGDLS, YYNGEE. CDR3 loop: CASSVAGTGDEQYF. The DNA of the CDR3 is TGTGCCAGCAGCGTAGCTGGGACAGGGGATGAGCAGTACTTC.

In this sample, this clonotype turned up a few times. The chain is built from TRBV20-1 and TRBJ1-6, with D possibly TRBD1 on 6 matching bases. The CDR3 loop spans 15 amino acids. The V and J ends lost 8 bases and 2 bases respectively, with 16 bases between them. Germline V gene sequence: CDR1 DFQATT, CDR2 SNEGSKA (reference sequence). CDR3 protein: CSSRGSNAYNSPLHF. The CDR3 DNA is TGCAGTAGCAGGGGCTCAAACGCCTATAATTCACCCCTCCACTTT.